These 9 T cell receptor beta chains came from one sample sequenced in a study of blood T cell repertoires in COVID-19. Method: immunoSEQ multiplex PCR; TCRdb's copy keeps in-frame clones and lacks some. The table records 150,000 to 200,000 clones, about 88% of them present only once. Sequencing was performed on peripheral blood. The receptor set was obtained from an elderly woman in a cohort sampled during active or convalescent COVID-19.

DNA of the CDR3: TGCGCCAGCAGCCTCCAATTCGGACTAGCGGCCGACCGGTTCTTC. Protein product: CASSLQFGLAADRFF. The chain has TRBV5-1 and TRBJ2-1; the match to TRBD2 covers 10 bases. CDR3 length: 15 residues. V trimming: 4 bases; J trimming: 15 bases; junction bases outside the gene matches: 16. CDR1 is SGHRS and CDR2 is YFSETQ in the germline V gene.

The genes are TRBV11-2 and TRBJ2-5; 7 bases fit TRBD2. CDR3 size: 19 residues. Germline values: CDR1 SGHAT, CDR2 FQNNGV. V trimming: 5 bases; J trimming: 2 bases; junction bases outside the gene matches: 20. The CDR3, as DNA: TGTGCCAGCAGCCCAAGCGCATGGATTGGCGGGGGAGGGCAAGAGACCCAGTACTTC. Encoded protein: CASSPSAWIGGGGQETQYF.

This CDR3 is CASSLGGGQEAFF. CDR3 sequence (DNA): TGTGCCAGCAGCCTTGGGGGGGGTCAAGAAGCTTTCTTT. The chain recombines TRBV3-1 (or the pseudogene TRBV3-2) with TRBJ1-1; tentatively, D is TRBD1 (5 bases). In germline, CDR1 is LGHDT, CDR2 YNNKEL (reference sequence). V dropped 4 bases and J dropped 8 bases, with 14 bases sitting between them. This CDR3 comprises 13 residues.

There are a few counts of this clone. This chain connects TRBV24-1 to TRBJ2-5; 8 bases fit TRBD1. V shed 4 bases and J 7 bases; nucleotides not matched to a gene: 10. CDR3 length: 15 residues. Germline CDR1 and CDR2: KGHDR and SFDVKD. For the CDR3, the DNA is TGTGCCACCAGTGACCCACCAGGGGGCGAAGCGACCCAGTACTTC. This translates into CATSDPPGGEATQYF.

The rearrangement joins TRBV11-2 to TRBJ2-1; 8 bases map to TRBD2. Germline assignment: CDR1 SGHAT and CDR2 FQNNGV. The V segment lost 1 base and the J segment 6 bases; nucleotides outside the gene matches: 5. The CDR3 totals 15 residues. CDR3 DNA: TGTGCCAGCAGCTTAGGGGCTAGCGGGCTCAATGAGCAGTTCTTC. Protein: CASSLGASGLNEQFF.

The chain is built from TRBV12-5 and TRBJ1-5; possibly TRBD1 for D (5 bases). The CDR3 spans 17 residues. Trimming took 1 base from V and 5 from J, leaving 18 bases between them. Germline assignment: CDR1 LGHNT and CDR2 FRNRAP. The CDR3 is CASGLGATVWGDQPQHF. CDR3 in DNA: TGTGCTAGTGGTTTGGGCGCGACAGTGTGGGGGGATCAGCCCCAGCATTTT. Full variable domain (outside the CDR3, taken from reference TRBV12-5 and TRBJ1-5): DARVTQTPRHKVTEMGQEVTMRCQPILGHNTVFWYRQTMMQGLELLAYFRNRAPLDDSGMPKDRFSAEMPDATLATLKIQPSEPRDSAVYFCASGLGATVWGDQPQHFGDGTRLSIL.

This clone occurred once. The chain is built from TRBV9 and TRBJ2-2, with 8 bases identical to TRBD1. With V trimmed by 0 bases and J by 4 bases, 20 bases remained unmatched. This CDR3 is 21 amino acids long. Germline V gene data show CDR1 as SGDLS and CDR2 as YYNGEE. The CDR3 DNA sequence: TGTGCCAGCAGCGTAGGTCCCGGGACAGGAAGACCGGGGGTCGGCACCGGGGAGCTGTTTTTT. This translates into CASSVGPGTGRPGVGTGELFF.

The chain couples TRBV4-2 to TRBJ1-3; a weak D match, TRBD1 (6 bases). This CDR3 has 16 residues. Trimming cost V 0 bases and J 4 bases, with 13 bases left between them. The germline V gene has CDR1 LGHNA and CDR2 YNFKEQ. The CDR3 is CASSQDRRGPGNTIYF. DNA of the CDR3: TGTGCCAGCAGCCAAGATCGGCGGGGGCCGGGAAACACCATATATTTT.

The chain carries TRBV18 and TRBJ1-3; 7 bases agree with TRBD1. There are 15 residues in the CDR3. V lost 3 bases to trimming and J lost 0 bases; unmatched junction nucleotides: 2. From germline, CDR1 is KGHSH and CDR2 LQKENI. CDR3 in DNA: TGTGCCAGCTCACCTGGGACAGACTCTGGAAACACCATATATTTT. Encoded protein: CASSPGTDSGNTIYF.